The clone carrying this T cell receptor beta chain was seen repeatedly, ten times or more. This specimen comes from a study of early T cells in non-severe SARS-CoV-2 infection. Across the study: Sequencing targeted bulk RNA from unsorted whole blood, leaving chains unpaired.

TCRdb passed the 5' RACE reads through MiXCR, listing each CDR3 protein once. Among about 46,000 distinct CDR3 sequences, around 9.6% were seen once, and the ten largest hold approximately 4.9%. Germline V gives CDR1 SGDLS, CDR2 YYNGEE. V shed 0 bases and J shed 5 bases, with 15 bases lying between them. This CDR3 has 16 amino acids. The sequence was collected from an adult who was a healthcare worker with PCR-confirmed SARS-CoV-2 infection or an uninfected control (not recorded which). The chain carries TRBV9 and TRBJ2-4, with a weak D call TRBD2 (5 bases). The sequences come from whole blood, collected at baseline. CDR3 DNA: TGTGCCAGCAGCGTAGGAGAGGGTATGGCGGAAAACATTCAGTACTTC. Translated: CASSVGEGMAENIQYF.